This TCR beta chain appears in the sequencing data of a study of blood T cell repertoires in COVID-19. Study as a whole: Sample material is recorded as cDNA or gDNA derived from T cells, B-cell-depleted T cells, or PBMCs.

As handled by the study authors: Nucleated cell counts were estimated from reference gene primer amplification. The table came from immunoSEQ multiplex PCR; TCRdb's copy has only in-frame clones and leaves some out. The V and J calls and clone size come from that table; D and trimming were worked out from the DNA. The data hold about 6,800 clones, with about 85% observed a single time. After removal of 0 bases from V and 6 bases from J, the junction contained 6 bases not matched to a gene. Germline values: CDR1 SGDLS, CDR2 YYNGEE. This CDR3 comprises 15 residues. Material for sequencing was peripheral blood. The chain links TRBV9 to TRBJ2-3; TRBD2 aligns across 8 bases. This receptor was obtained from a human donor in a cohort sampled during active COVID-19. CDR3 sequence reads: CASSVGPASGDTQYF. The DNA for the CDR3 is TGTGCCAGCAGCGTAGGACCGGCTAGCGGGGATACGCAGTATTTT. Full variable domain (remainder filled in from reference TRBV9 and TRBJ2-3): DSGVTQTPKHLITATGQRVTLRCSPRSGDLSVYWYQQSLDQGLQFLIQYYNGEERAKGNILERFSAQQFPDLHSELNLSSLELGDSALYFCASSVGPASGDTQYFGPGTRLTVL.